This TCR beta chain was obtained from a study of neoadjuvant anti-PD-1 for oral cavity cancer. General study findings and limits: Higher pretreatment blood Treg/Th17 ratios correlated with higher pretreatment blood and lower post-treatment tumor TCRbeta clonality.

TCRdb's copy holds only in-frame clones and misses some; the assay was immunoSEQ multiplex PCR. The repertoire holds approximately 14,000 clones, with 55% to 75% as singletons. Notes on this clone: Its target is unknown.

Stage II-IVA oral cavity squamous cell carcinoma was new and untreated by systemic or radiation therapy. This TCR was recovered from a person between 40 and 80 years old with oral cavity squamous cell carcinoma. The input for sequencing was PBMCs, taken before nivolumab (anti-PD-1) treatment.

CDR3 amino acids: CATSRDLFGLAGDEQYF. CDR3 bases: TGTGCCACCAGCAGAGATCTGTTCGGACTAGCGGGCGACGAGCAGTACTTC. This rearrangement joins TRBV15 to TRBJ2-7; 11 nucleotides agree with TRBD2. V shed 0 bases, J shed 5 bases, and the junction held 9 bases outside the gene matches. Per germline, CDR1 LNHNV and CDR2 YYDKDF (reference sequence). This CDR3 region has 17 residues.